This T cell receptor (beta chain) comes out of a study of blood T cell repertoires in COVID-19. Study at large: Collection of acute and convalescent COVID-19 samples took place in the United States, Italy and Spain.

TCRdb's copy holds only in-frame clones and misses some; the assay was immunoSEQ multiplex PCR. The profile covers over 200,000 clones, with about nine tenths appearing a single time and 3% to 3.5% taken by the ten largest. Germline lookup yields CDR1 MGHRA and CDR2 YSYEKL. V dropped 2 bases and J dropped 6 bases, with 16 bases sitting between them. This CDR3 comprises 15 residues. The rearrangement joins TRBV4-1 to TRBJ1-2; D is unclear. Material for sequencing was PBMCs or T cells enriched from blood (not recorded which). The sequence was collected from a woman aged 50 to 65 in a cohort exposed to, infected with or recovered from COVID-19 (not recorded which). CDR3 DNA sequence: TGCGCCAGCAGCCAACCTTTATGGAGAGAGGATGGCTACACCTTC. Translated: CASSQPLWREDGYTF.